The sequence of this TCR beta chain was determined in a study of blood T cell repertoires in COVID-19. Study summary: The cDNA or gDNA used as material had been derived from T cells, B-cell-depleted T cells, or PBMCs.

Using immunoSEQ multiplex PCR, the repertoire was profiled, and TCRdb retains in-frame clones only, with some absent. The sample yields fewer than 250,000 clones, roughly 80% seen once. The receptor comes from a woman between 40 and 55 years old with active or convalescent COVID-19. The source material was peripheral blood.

The CDR3 protein is CATSPTGEWQPQHF. The CDR3, as DNA: TGTGCCACCAGTCCGACAGGGGAATGGCAGCCCCAGCATTTT. This chain joins TRBV24-1 and TRBJ1-5; 8 positions agree with TRBD1. This CDR3 region has 14 residues. V lost 6 bases to trimming and J lost 7 bases; unmatched junction nucleotides: 7. The germline CDR1 and CDR2 sequences are KGHDR and SFDVKD.